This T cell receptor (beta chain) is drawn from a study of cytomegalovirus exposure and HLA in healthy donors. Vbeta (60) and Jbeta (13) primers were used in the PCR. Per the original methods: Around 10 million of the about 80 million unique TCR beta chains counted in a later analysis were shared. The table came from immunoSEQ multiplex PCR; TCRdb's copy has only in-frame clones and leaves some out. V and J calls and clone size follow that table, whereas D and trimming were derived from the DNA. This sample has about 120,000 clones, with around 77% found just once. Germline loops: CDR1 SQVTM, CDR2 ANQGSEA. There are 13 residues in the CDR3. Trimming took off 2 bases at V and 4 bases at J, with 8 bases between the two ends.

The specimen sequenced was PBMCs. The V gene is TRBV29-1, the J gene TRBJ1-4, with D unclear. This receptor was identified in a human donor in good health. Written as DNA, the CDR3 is TGCAGCGTTGAAACAGATATTAATGAAAAACTGTTTTTT. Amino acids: CSVETDINEKLFF.